The rows below give T cell receptor beta chains drawn from one sample of a study of T-cell reconstitution after alpha-beta-depleted transplantation in children. TCRdb itself ran the PCR reads through MiXCR, one entry per CDR3 protein. The data show about 230,000 distinct CDR3 sequences, over 9.5% seen once. The material sequenced was PBMCs from the stem cell graft donor, taken from the stem cell graft. These receptor sequences come from a human donor who donated a stem cell graft to a child with SCID. Each CDR3 is given with its conserved first and last residue. The order of the fields is J gene, D gene, V gene, clone size, CDR3 DNA, CDR3 protein. D genes are given only for firm matches. The size field is filled for only some rows; it gives once, few, many or a size class.

j_gene: TRBJ2-7
d_gene: NA
v_gene: TRBV20-1
abundance: many
CDR3nt: TGCAGTGCTAGTTACGACCCCGTGGCTACCTACGAGCAGTACTTC
CDR3aa: CSASYDPVATYEQYF

j_gene: TRBJ2-1
d_gene: NA
v_gene: TRBV12-3/TRBV12-4
abundance: many
CDR3nt: TGTGCCAGCAGTTCCTCTGGGGGGTACAATGAGCAGTTCTTC
CDR3aa: CASSSSGGYNEQFF

j_gene: TRBJ1-1
d_gene: NA
v_gene: TRBV20-1
abundance: many
CDR3nt: TGCAGTGCAGGACGGACCAACACTGAAGCTTTCTTT
CDR3aa: CSAGRTNTEAFF

j_gene: TRBJ1-1
d_gene: TRBD1
v_gene: TRBV27
abundance: many
CDR3nt: TGTGCCAGCAGTAATGACAGGGGAGCTGAAGCTTTCTTT
CDR3aa: CASSNDRGAEAFF

j_gene: TRBJ1-2
d_gene: TRBD1
v_gene: TRBV9
abundance: many
CDR3nt: TGTGCCAGCAGCGTAGCTCCGGACAGGGAGGAGACTGGCTACACCTTC
CDR3aa: CASSVAPDREETGYTF

j_gene: TRBJ1-5
d_gene: NA
v_gene: TRBV20-1
abundance: many
CDR3nt: TGCAGTGGCAGGGGACACCTCAATCAGCCCCAGCATTTT
CDR3aa: CSGRGHLNQPQHF

j_gene: TRBJ2-2
d_gene: NA
v_gene: TRBV28
abundance: many
CDR3nt: TGTGCCAGCAGTTTAGATCAGGGAAACACCGGGGAGCTGTTTTTT
CDR3aa: CASSLDQGNTGELFF

j_gene: TRBJ1-1
d_gene: NA
v_gene: TRBV6-1
abundance: many
CDR3nt: TGTGCCAGCAGGGCTCCGGGGGCGAACACTGAAGCTTTCTTT
CDR3aa: CASRAPGANTEAFF

j_gene: TRBJ1-6
d_gene: NA
v_gene: TRBV5-1
abundance: NA
CDR3nt: TGCGCCAGCAGCTTGGCGCCCGAATATAATTCACCCCTCCACTTT
CDR3aa: CASSLAPEYNSPLHF

j_gene: TRBJ1-2
d_gene: NA
v_gene: TRBV5-6
abundance: NA
CDR3nt: TGTGCCAGCAGCCTCTCTTCTGGGGCCCATAACTATGGCTACACCTTC
CDR3aa: CASSLSSGAHNYGYTF

j_gene: TRBJ2-2
d_gene: NA
v_gene: TRBV4-1
abundance: many
CDR3nt: TGCGCCAGCAGCCAAGATCCCCCTTCAGGGAACAAGGCCGGGGAGCTGTTTTTT
CDR3aa: CASSQDPPSGNKAGELFF

j_gene: TRBJ1-2
d_gene: NA
v_gene: TRBV20-1
abundance: many
CDR3nt: TGCAGTGCTCCCCCAGCGGGGTTGCGTTATGGCTACACCTTC
CDR3aa: CSAPPAGLRYGYTF

j_gene: TRBJ2-7
d_gene: NA
v_gene: TRBV5-5
abundance: many
CDR3nt: TGTGCCAGCAGCTTGGGTCAGACAGTCGGCTACGAGCAGTACTTC
CDR3aa: CASSLGQTVGYEQYF

j_gene: TRBJ2-7
d_gene: TRBD2
v_gene: TRBV5-6
abundance: many
CDR3nt: TGTGCCAGCAGCTTGGGTTTTAGCGGGGTTGACGTGTACTTC
CDR3aa: CASSLGFSGVDVYF

j_gene: TRBJ2-3
d_gene: NA
v_gene: TRBV5-5
abundance: many
CDR3nt: TGTGCCAGCAGCGACCTCCAAGGGTCAGATACGCAGTATTTT
CDR3aa: CASSDLQGSDTQYF

j_gene: TRBJ2-1
d_gene: TRBD2
v_gene: TRBV20-1
abundance: many
CDR3nt: TGCAGTGCCAGGGGACTAGCGACGGATGAGCAGTTCTTC
CDR3aa: CSARGLATDEQFF

j_gene: TRBJ1-2
d_gene: NA
v_gene: TRBV6-5
abundance: many
CDR3nt: TGTGCCAGCAGTTACTCAGGAGGCAGGGGCTACACCTTC
CDR3aa: CASSYSGGRGYTF

j_gene: TRBJ2-1
d_gene: NA
v_gene: TRBV24-1
abundance: many
CDR3nt: TGTGCCACCATGGAGGCGTCCTACAATGAGCAGTTCTTC
CDR3aa: CATMEASYNEQFF